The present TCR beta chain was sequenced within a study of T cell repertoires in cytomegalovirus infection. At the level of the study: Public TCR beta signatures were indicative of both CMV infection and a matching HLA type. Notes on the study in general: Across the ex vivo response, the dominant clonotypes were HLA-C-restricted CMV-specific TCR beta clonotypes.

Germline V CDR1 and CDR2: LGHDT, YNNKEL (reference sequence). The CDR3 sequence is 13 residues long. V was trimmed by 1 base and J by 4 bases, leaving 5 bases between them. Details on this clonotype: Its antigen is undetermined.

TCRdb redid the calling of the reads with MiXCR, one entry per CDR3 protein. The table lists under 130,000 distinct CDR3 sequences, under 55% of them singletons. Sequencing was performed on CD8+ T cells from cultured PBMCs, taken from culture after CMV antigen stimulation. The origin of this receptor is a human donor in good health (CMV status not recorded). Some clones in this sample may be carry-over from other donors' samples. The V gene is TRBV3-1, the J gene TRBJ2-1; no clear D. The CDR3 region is CASSQGGYNEQFF. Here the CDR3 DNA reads TGTGCCAGCAGCCAAGGGGGTTACAATGAGCAGTTCTTC.